The clone carrying this T cell receptor (beta chain) was detected ten times or more. Its target is not known. CDR1 is SEHNR and CDR2 is FQNEAQ in the germline V gene (reference sequence). The CDR3 spans 15 residues. Trimming left V 5 bases short and J 5 bases short, with 16 bases between. This specimen belongs to a study of T cells in Graves' hyperthyroidism and ophthalmopathy. Study details: Staff took peripheral blood when the initial diagnosis was made, before any treatment began.

Those patients with uncontrolled infection, other autoimmune disease, pregnancy or lactation were excluded. Study results and limitations: Most thyroid clonotypes that were expanded above 0.001 also turned up in blood. By a 13 V-J model, ophthalmopathy was set apart from stable hyperthyroidism.

The CDR3 regions of TCR beta were amplified from RNA transcripts. The HTBI primer set served for first-round RT-PCR of the TCR CDR3. TCRdb independently ran MiXCR on the multiplex PCR reads; one entry per CDR3 protein. The sample has under 400,000 distinct CDR3 sequences, approximately 14% seen once. The sequencing sample was made of blood. The receptor was isolated from an older woman with Graves' hyperthyroidism. The J gene is TRBJ2-1, the V gene TRBV7-9; D not certain. The CDR3 coding sequence is TGTGCCAGCAGCCCGCCGGGTCTCACTGACAATGAGCAGTTCTTC. The encoded protein is CASSPPGLTDNEQFF. The variable domain in full, completed from reference TRBV7-9 and TRBJ2-1, reads DTGVSQNPRHKITKRGQNVTFRCDPISEHNRLYWYRQTLGQGPEFLTYFQNEAQLEKSRLLSDRFSAERPKGSFSTLEIQRTEQGDSAMYLCASSPPGLTDNEQFFGPGTRLTVL.